The rows below give T cell receptor beta chains drawn from one sample of a study of T cell responses to AZD1222 COVID-19 vaccine. TCRdb keeps only in-frame clones here, not all; method: immunoSEQ multiplex PCR. The data show tens of thousands of clones, around nine tenths seen once. The specimen comprised peripheral blood, sampled on day 0 of AZD1222 vaccination. Receptors originate from an adult in good health. The CDR3 runs from the conserved cysteine through the conserved F or W. The D gene is left open where the match is weak. The listing skips clone size in some rows; elsewhere it reads once, few, many or a size class.

size | J | V | D | length | DNA | CDR3
- | TRBJ1-1 | TRBV28 | - | 12 | TGTGCCAGCAGTTTACAGAACACTGAAGCTTTCTTT | CASSLQNTEAFF
- | TRBJ2-3 | TRBV24-1 | - | 14 | TGTGCCACCAGTGATGTGGGCGGCACAGATACGCAGTATTTT | CATSDVGGTDTQYF
- | TRBJ1-3 | TRBV6-1 | - | 16 | TGTGCCAGCAGTGAGGGCAGGTTCTTCTCTGGAAACACCATATATTTT | CASSEGRFFSGNTIYF
- | TRBJ1-5 | TRBV5-5 | - | 15 | TGTGCCAGCAGCTTCGAACCGGGCAGCAATCAGCCCCAGCATTTT | CASSFEPGSNQPQHF
- | TRBJ2-7 | TRBV11-3 | TRBD1 | 14 | TGTGCCAGCAGCTCGGGACAGGGGCCCCACGAGCAGTACTTC | CASSSGQGPHEQYF
- | TRBJ2-3 | TRBV3-1/TRBV3-2 | TRBD2 | 15 | TGTGCCAGCAGCTTTAGCGGGGGGCCCGGAGATACGCAGTATTTT | CASSFSGGPGDTQYF
- | TRBJ2-2 | TRBV7-9 | TRBD1 | 17 | TGTGCCAGCAGCTTAGGGCGGACAGGGGGCGACACCGGGGAGCTGTTTTTT | CASSLGRTGGDTGELFF
- | TRBJ2-3 | TRBV24-1 | - | 13 | TGTGCCACCAGTGTTTCTAGCACAGATACGCAGTATTTT | CATSVSSTDTQYF
- | TRBJ2-5 | TRBV28 | - | 14 | TGTGCCAGCAGACCCCAGGGTATGAGAGAGACCCAGTACTTC | CASRPQGMRETQYF
- | TRBJ1-5 | TRBV2 | - | 15 | TGTGCCAGCAGGGGACGACAGAAAGGGTCAGGGCCCCAGCATTTT | CASRGRQKGSGPQHF
- | TRBJ1-5 | TRBV12-5 | TRBD1 | 14 | TGTGCTAGTGAAGGACAGGGGCCACTCGAGGCCCAGCATTTT | CASEGQGPLEAQHF
- | TRBJ2-7 | TRBV29-1 | - | 15 | TGCAGCGTGGGTACTAGAGAAACATCCTTGTACGAGCAGTACTTC | CSVGTRETSLYEQYF
- | TRBJ2-1 | TRBV4-3 | - | 15 | TGCGCCAGCAGCCAAGAGTTGTATAGTATCAATGAGCAGTTCTTC | CASSQELYSINEQFF
- | TRBJ2-7 | TRBV7-2 | TRBD2 | 15 | TGTGCCAGCAGCTACATAGCGGGGGGGCTCGGCGAGCAGTACTTC | CASSYIAGGLGEQYF
- | TRBJ1-2 | TRBV19 | - | 16 | TGTGCCAGTAGGACCTCGTTGGGAGGGGAGGTGACTGGCTACACCTTC | CASRTSLGGEVTGYTF
- | TRBJ1-5 | TRBV19 | TRBD1 | 17 | TGTGCCAGCAACACTCACCTGTGGACAGGGGAAGGTCAGCCCCAGCATTTT | CASNTHLWTGEGQPQHF
few | TRBJ2-7 | TRBV4-1 | TRBD1 | 17 | TGCGCCAGCAGCCATAGGGGACCGGGACAGGGGATCTACGAGCAGTACTTC | CASSHRGPGQGIYEQYF
- | TRBJ2-7 | TRBV5-4 | TRBD1 | 14 | TGTGCCAGCAGCTTGGAGGCAGGGGGCTACGAGCAGTACTTC | CASSLEAGGYEQYF
once | TRBJ2-1 | TRBV27 | TRBD2 | 21 | TGTGCCAGCAGTACCCCGGGGAGGGGCTCTAGCGGGAGTGTTTCCTACAATGAGCAGTTCTTC | CASSTPGRGSSGSVSYNEQFF
- | TRBJ2-1 | TRBV6-5 | TRBD2 | 14 | TGTGCCAGCAGCCGTAGCGGGAGGTCCAATGAGCAGTTCTTC | CASSRSGRSNEQFF
- | TRBJ2-7 | TRBV12-3/TRBV12-4 | - | 13 | TGTGCCAGCAGTGATCAGGGTTCCTACGAGCAGTACTTC | CASSDQGSYEQYF
- | TRBJ2-1 | TRBV3-1/TRBV3-2 | - | 14 | TGTGCCAGCAGCCAAGCAGGGGAAACAAATGAGCAGTTCTTC | CASSQAGETNEQFF
- | TRBJ1-2 | TRBV6-1 | - | 14 | TGTGCCAGCAGTGAAGCCTTGGGACATAGAGGCTACACCTTC | CASSEALGHRGYTF
- | TRBJ1-1 | TRBV27 | - | 14 | TGTGCCAGCAGTTTGCACAGGGAAAACACTGAAGCTTTCTTT | CASSLHRENTEAFF
- | TRBJ1-5 | TRBV6-1 | - | 13 | TGTGCCAGCAGTGAACCAGAGGGACAGCCCCAGCATTTT | CASSEPEGQPQHF
- | TRBJ1-2 | TRBV5-1 | - | 14 | TGCGCCAGCAGCTTGGCTACAGGGCGGACTGGCTACACCTTC | CASSLATGRTGYTF
- | TRBJ1-2 | TRBV5-6 | - | 13 | TGTGCCAGCAGCTTGGGCGGGTACTATGGCTACACCTTC | CASSLGGYYGYTF
- | TRBJ1-2 | TRBV3-1/TRBV3-2 | - | 16 | TGTGCCAGCAGCCAAGATGCGAGGGCCTCCCTCTATGGCTACACCTTC | CASSQDARASLYGYTF
- | TRBJ2-3 | TRBV10-2 | - | 16 | TGCGCCAGCATTTCCTCGGGGTTTGGAGGCACAGATACGCAGTATTTT | CASISSGFGGTDTQYF
- | TRBJ1-6 | TRBV4-1 | - | 17 | TGCGCCAGCAGCCAAGGGGCAGGGGATCACTATAATTCACCCCTCCACTTT | CASSQGAGDHYNSPLHF
- | TRBJ1-5 | TRBV6-5 | TRBD1 | 13 | TGTGCCAGCAGTCCGACAGGGAATCAGCCCCAGCATTTT | CASSPTGNQPQHF